These T cell receptor beta chains were read from a single sample in a study of blood T cell repertoires in COVID-19. Only in-frame clones appear in the TCRdb table, and some are missing; sequencing was by immunoSEQ multiplex PCR. The table lists about 240,000 clones, around 87% of them singletons. Material for sequencing was peripheral blood. These TCRs come from a man in his 60s who had recovered from COVID-19. Both conserved end residues are trimmed from each CDR3. D genes are given only for firm matches.

d_call	v_call	j_call	cdr3_aa
TRBD2	TRBV3-1/TRBV3-2	TRBJ2-1	ASSQALAGTYNEQF
-	TRBV28	TRBJ1-2	ASSRFTFQGMGGYT
-	TRBV7-9	TRBJ1-1	ASSLQGSGTEAF
-	TRBV6-5	TRBJ2-7	ASESGHFLTYEQY
-	TRBV4-2	TRBJ2-1	ASSLGTRYNEQF
TRBD2	TRBV5-1	TRBJ2-1	ASSTSDYNEQF
TRBD1	TRBV6-5	TRBJ1-5	ASRPGQGIQPQH
TRBD1	TRBV5-5	TRBJ1-2	ASSLIFGQVNYGYT
TRBD1	TRBV5-1	TRBJ2-5	ASSLVRTGGQETQY
-	TRBV12-5	TRBJ1-5	ASGRPGVSNQPQH
-	TRBV11-2	TRBJ1-6	ASSLAVSAWGDSPLH
TRBD1	TRBV2	TRBJ2-1	AIRDRPYNEQF
-	TRBV10-3	TRBJ2-3	AIRARGRVGDTQY
-	TRBV5-5	TRBJ1-1	ASSLDMHTEAF
TRBD2	TRBV7-2	TRBJ2-3	ASSLRQTGRGVTDTQY
TRBD1	TRBV5-5	TRBJ2-7	ASSAQGATYEQY
TRBD1	TRBV30	TRBJ2-5	AWSPWTGRRRETQY
TRBD2	TRBV5-1	TRBJ2-1	ASSLLAGNSKGEQF
-	TRBV5-1	TRBJ1-6	ASSPEVSGHMLH
TRBD1	TRBV2	TRBJ1-1	ASISNTGDTEAF
TRBD1	TRBV5-1	TRBJ2-3	ASSLQGAWSTDTQY
TRBD1	TRBV27	TRBJ1-5	ASSPLDRGRNQPQH
-	TRBV2	TRBJ1-2	ASKGTRNYGYT
-	TRBV5-1	TRBJ2-7	ASSYTGHEQY
-	TRBV4-1	TRBJ2-1	ASSPNINSFGEQF
TRBD1	TRBV4-2	TRBJ2-2	ASSYLPPGQGVTGELF